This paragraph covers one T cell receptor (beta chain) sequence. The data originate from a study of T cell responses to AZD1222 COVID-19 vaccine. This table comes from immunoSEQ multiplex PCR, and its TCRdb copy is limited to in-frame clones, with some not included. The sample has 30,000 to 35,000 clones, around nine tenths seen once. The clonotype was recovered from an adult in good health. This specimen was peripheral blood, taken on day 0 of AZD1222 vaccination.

CDR3: CASSFIGTGGSEQYF. For the CDR3, the DNA is TGCGCCAGCAGTTTCATCGGGACAGGGGGGTCCGAGCAGTACTTC. The rearrangement joins TRBV5-1 to TRBJ2-7; 11 bases are shared with TRBD1. The CDR3 is 15 amino acids. After removal of 5 bases from V and 6 bases from J, the junction contained 10 bases not matched to a gene. The germline CDR1 and CDR2 sequences are SGHRS and YFSETQ.